Below, 11 T cell receptor beta chains from the same sample are listed, as sequenced in a study of blood T cells in healthy people across ages. Together with a sample-barcoded 5' primer, a J-beta primer mix was included in a second PCR lasting about 7 to 12 cycles. TCRdb itself ran the 5' RACE reads through MiXCR, one entry per CDR3 protein. The table lists approximately 1,700,000 distinct CDR3 sequences, around 42% of them singletons. The sample taken for sequencing was blood. Receptor source: a human donor in good health.

This clonotype turned up a few times. This chain uses TRBV7-2 with TRBJ2-5; maybe TRBD2 (6 bases). The J call may not be correct, given that the DNA end is closer to TRBJ2-7. Germline V gene sequence: CDR1 SGHTA, CDR2 FQGNSA. The CDR3 runs 13 residues. This CDR3 reads CASSSSRGNEQYF. In nucleotides, the CDR3 is TGTGCCAGCAGCTCGTCTCGGGGGAACGAGCAGTACTTC.

The gene calls are TRBV29-1 and TRBJ2-5; no firm D call. V was shortened by 7 bases and J by 1 base, with 10 bases between the two germline ends. CDR1 is SQVTM and CDR2 is ANQGSEA in the germline V gene. The CDR3 sequence is 12 residues long. The CDR3 loop reads CSGTWGQETQYF. CDR3 sequence (DNA): TGCAGCGGTACGTGGGGCCAAGAGACCCAGTACTTC.

The sample holds a few counts of this clonotype. An end of the junction does not agree with germline; a read error may underlie this. The genes are TRBV6-5 and TRBJ2-7, with TRBD2 identical over 11 bases. The V gene's germline CDR1 is MNHEY and CDR2 SVGAGI. The CDR3 runs 16 residues. The chain's CDR3 is CASSFTASGGSYGQYF. CDR3 nucleotide sequence: TGTGCCAGCAGTTTCACCGCTAGCGGGGGGTCCTACGGGCAGTACTTC.

This clonotype was observed a handful of times. With a much larger clone just one base away, this may be a read error. The rearrangement links TRBV4-2 to TRBJ2-4; a possible D gene is TRBD2 (5 bases). The tail of the sequence fits TRBJ2-7 better, so the J call may be wrong. The CDR3 contains 14 residues. Germline V gene sequence: CDR1 LGHNA, CDR2 YNFKEQ. CDR3 sequence reads: CAGSQEAERREQYF. The CDR3 nucleotides read TGTGCCGGCAGCCAAGAAGCGGAACGTCGCGAGCAGTACTTC.

This clonotype has more than one count but fewer than ten. CDR3 coding DNA: TGCGCCAGCAGCTCCGTAGGACAGGGGGCGAAGGGAGTCAAAAACATTCAGTACTTC. It codes for CASSSVGQGAKGVKNIQYF. The V and J genes are TRBV5-1 and TRBJ2-4; 11 bases are a match to TRBD1. In germline, CDR1 is SGHRS, CDR2 YFSETQ. The J segment lost 3 bases and the V segment lost 3 bases, leaving 14 bases of the junction unmatched. This CDR3 region has 19 residues. Together with reference TRBV5-1 and TRBJ2-4, the CDR3 gives the full variable domain: KAGVTQTPRYLIKTRGQQVTLSCSPISGHRSVSWYQQTPGQGLQFLFEYFSETQRNKGNFPGRFSGRQFSNSRSEMNVSTLELGDSALYLCASSSVGQGAKGVKNIQYFGAGTRLSVL.

This clonotype was seen more than once but under ten times. The gene calls are TRBV20-1 and TRBJ2-5; possibly TRBD2 for D (6 bases). The CDR3 sequence is 12 residues long. V shed 6 bases and J shed 5 bases, with 13 bases lying between them. CDR1 is DFQATT and CDR2 is SNEGSKA in the germline V gene (reference sequence). This chain's CDR3 is CSAPTSGETQYF. CDR3 nucleotide sequence: TGCAGTGCCCCGACCAGCGGGGAGACCCAGTACTTC.

V gene TRBV7-2 combines with J gene TRBJ2-1, with 11 bases lining up with TRBD1. V lost 5 bases to trimming and J lost 14 bases; unmatched junction nucleotides: 8. Germline values: CDR1 SGHTA, CDR2 FQGNSA. This CDR3 has 13 amino acids. The CDR3 DNA reads TGTGCCAGCAGCCTTCCGGGACAGGGGGGAAAGTTCTTC. It specifies CASSLPGQGGKFF.

The chain combines TRBV10-3 with TRBJ1-2; 9 positions agree with TRBD1. Germline V CDR1 and CDR2: ENHRY, SYGVKD. The CDR3 has 17 amino acids. The trim removed 0 bases at V and 0 bases at J, leaving 5 bases unmatched. This chain's CDR3 is CAISESNRGLANYGYTF. The CDR3 region has the DNA TGTGCCATCAGTGAGTCGAACAGGGGGCTAGCTAACTATGGCTACACCTTC.

This clonotype was found a few times. A much larger clonotype is one base distant, so this may be a read error. The chain has TRBV7-8 and TRBJ1-4, with 12 bases lining up with TRBD1. Trimming cost V 5 bases and J 8 bases; bases outside gene matches: 12. CDR3 size: 17 residues. Germline-derived CDR1 and CDR2 are SGHVS and FQNEAQ. This chain's CDR3 is CASSLRDRGRSGEKLFF. In DNA, the CDR3 is TGTGCCAGCAGCCTCCGGGACAGGGGGCGATCGGGGGAAAAACTGTTTTTT. The full variable domain, completed using reference TRBV7-8 and TRBJ1-4, is GAGVSQSPRYKVAKRGQDVALRCDPISGHVSLFWYQQALGQGPEFLTYFQNEAQLDKSGLPSDRFFAERPEGSVSTLKIQRTQQEDSAVYLCASSLRDRGRSGEKLFFGSGTQLSVL.

About this clonotype: The junction does not match germline at one end; this may be a read error. This chain links TRBV19 with TRBJ2-5, with 8 bases aligning to TRBD2. Germline-derived CDR1 and CDR2 are LNHDA and SQIVND (reference sequence). The CDR3 consists of 15 residues. This CDR3 is CAGSMPGGGSNEQYF. DNA of the CDR3: TGTGCCGGTAGCATGCCCGGCGGGGGGTCCAATGAGCAGTACTTC. The complete variable domain, with remaining parts taken from reference TRBV19 and TRBJ2-5, reads DGGITQSPKYLFRKEGQNVTLSCEQNLNHDAMYWYRQDPGQGLRLIYYSQIVNDFQKGDIAEGYSVSREKKESFPLTVTSAQKNPTAFYLCAGSMPGGGSNEQYFGPGTRLLVL.

The chain recombines TRBV11-3 with TRBJ2-5; 7 bases are shared with TRBD1. Looked up from germline, CDR1 is SGHNT and CDR2 is YENEEA. Losses at the gene ends were 7 bases for V and 6 bases for J; bases not matched to a gene: 11. The CDR3 is 14 residues long. This CDR3 is CASNSWTGVQTQYF. The CDR3 region has the DNA TGTGCCAGCAACTCCTGGACAGGAGTGCAGACCCAGTACTTC.